The 17 T cell receptor beta chains given below trace back to one sample, sequenced in a study of Ad26.COV2.S vaccination and SARS-CoV-2 variants. Treatment here: 15 to 20 received Ad26.COV2.S at low or high dose, single or two shots; 5 received placebo; per-sample allocation not given. The study sampled participants on day 63 after the first vaccine or placebo injection. Clones were read by immunoSEQ multiplex PCR, and TCRdb kept only the in-frame ones, dropping some. This table has around 450,000 clones, roughly 87% appearing once. The sequences come from peripheral blood, collected in a trial of Ad26.COV2.S vaccine versus placebo. These receptors were collected from a person between 18 and 65 years old who received the Ad26.COV2.S COVID-19 vaccine or a placebo.

This clone turned up a few times. This chain links TRBV4-1 with TRBJ1-5; D not certain. CDR1 and CDR2 from the germline V gene are MGHRA and YSYEKL. CDR3 length equals 14 residues. Deletions cut 1 base from V and 1 base from J, with 5 bases between. CDR3 coding DNA: TGCGCCAGCAGCCAAGCCAGCAGCAATCAGCCCCAGCATTTT. Encoded protein: CASSQASSNQPQHF.

The V and J genes are TRBV30 and TRBJ2-1; D remains ambiguous. V lost 3 bases and J lost 4, with 13 bases in between. Per germline, CDR1 GTSNPN and CDR2 SVGIG (reference sequence). The CDR3 totals 14 residues. CDR3 in amino acids: CAWSKLGIYNEQFF. The DNA of the CDR3 is TGTGCCTGGAGCAAACTGGGGATATACAATGAGCAGTTCTTC.

The chain recombines TRBV28 with TRBJ2-1; the match to TRBD2 covers 9 bases. V lost 3 bases and J lost 0; bases outside the gene matches: 12. CDR1 is MDHEN, CDR2 SYDVKM, per germline. The CDR3 loop spans 19 amino acids. The CDR3 DNA follows: TGTGCCAGCAGTTTTGTTCAGGGGACTAGCCCGAGCTCCTACAATGAGCAGTTCTTC. It codes for CASSFVQGTSPSSYNEQFF.

The CDR3 protein is CASSEDSFNTEAFF. CDR3 in DNA: TGCGCCAGCAGTGAGGACAGCTTCAACACTGAAGCTTTCTTT. The V call is TRBV10-2, the J call TRBJ1-1; D is possibly TRBD1 (5 bases). CDR3 length: 14 residues. V gave up 2 bases and J gave up 2 bases, with 9 bases separating them. Germline CDR1 WSHSY, CDR2 SAAADI.

The chain has TRBV25-1 and TRBJ1-1; D perhaps matches TRBD1 (5 bases). V was cut by 1 base and J by 4 bases, with 22 bases left in between. The CDR3 length is 18 residues. From germline, CDR1 is MGHDK and CDR2 SYGVNS. The CDR3 bases are TGTGCCAGCAGTGAATCCCTCACGACGGGGCCAATGGGCACTGAAGCTTTCTTT. It codes for CASSESLTTGPMGTEAFF. Filled out from reference TRBV25-1 and TRBJ1-1, the complete variable domain reads EADIYQTPRYLVIGTGKKITLECSQTMGHDKMYWYQQDPGMELHLIHYSYGVNSTEKGDLSSESTVSRIRTEHFPLTLESARPSHTSQYLCASSESLTTGPMGTEAFFGQGTRLTVV.

This sequence joins TRBV30 and TRBJ2-7; either TRBD1 or TRBD2 may supply D (5 bases each). There are 11 residues in the CDR3. Trimming stripped 1 base from V and 6 bases from J, with 7 bases between. CDR1 and CDR2 from the germline V gene are GTSNPN and SVGIG (reference sequence). CDR3: CAWSARGEQYF. The DNA of the CDR3 is TGTGCCTGGAGTGCGAGGGGCGAGCAGTACTTC.

This chain joins TRBV6-2 or TRBV6-3 and TRBJ2-1; no firm D call. CDR1 is MNHEY, CDR2 SVGEGT, per germline. There are 14 residues in the CDR3. Trimming removed 1 base at V and 8 bases at J, with 12 bases between. CDR3 loop: CASSYWPVGDEQFF. The CDR3 coding sequence is TGTGCCAGCAGTTACTGGCCAGTGGGCGATGAGCAGTTCTTC.

This chain uses TRBV30 with TRBJ2-1, with 7 bases fitting TRBD2. Germline trimming cut 7 bases from V and 3 bases from J; bases unmatched to any gene: 9. The CDR3 runs 14 residues. Germline V gene lookup returns CDR1 GTSNPN and CDR2 SVGIG (reference sequence). The CDR3 DNA is TGTGCCTCCGGTAGGCTAGCGGACTACAATGAGCAGTTCTTC. This translates into CASGRLADYNEQFF.

The gene calls are TRBV9 and TRBJ2-1; 11 positions match TRBD2. The germline V gene has CDR1 SGDLS and CDR2 YYNGEE. V shed 4 bases, J shed 4 bases, and the junction held 7 bases outside the gene matches. The CDR3 has 16 amino acids. The CDR3 sequence: CASSPQGLAEYNEQFF. The CDR3 nucleotides are TGTGCCAGCAGCCCACAGGGACTAGCGGAGTACAATGAGCAGTTCTTC.

Details on this clone: The CDR3 carries no conserved terminal phenylalanine or tryptophan, so it likely arises from a read error. It is unclear where the CDR3 begins or ends on the DNA, so no DNA is shown, and the CDR3 is as TCRdb lists it. The chain carries TRBV11-2 and TRBJ2-7; the listed D gene, TRBD1, was not tested against the DNA. Germline assignment: CDR1 SGHAT and CDR2 FQNNGV. The CDR3 is 14 amino acids in total, end residues counted. The CDR3 spells CASSLGDRGRELEL.

This sequence joins TRBV5-5 and TRBJ1-4, with D uncertain. The germline V gene has CDR1 SGHKS and CDR2 YYEKEE (reference sequence). The V end lost 4 bases, the J end lost 5 bases, and 15 bases lay between the germline ends. The CDR3 loop spans 15 amino acids. The CDR3 coding sequence is TGTGCCAGCAGCCGCGGAGACCATATCAATGAAAAACTGTTTTTT. Its protein product is CASSRGDHINEKLFF.

This clone was observed once. The junction shows a germline mismatch at one end, possibly a read error. This chain connects TRBV24-1 to TRBJ2-1; tentative D call: TRBD1 (5 bases). Germline CDR1 KGHDR, CDR2 SFDVKD. The CDR3 runs 16 residues. The CDR3 is CATDTGEAGSSNEQFF. DNA for the CDR3: TGTGCCACCGATACAGGCGAAGCTGGATCCTCCAATGAGCAGTTCTTC.

This clone appeared a few times. The chain employs TRBV2 and TRBJ1-2; D remains ambiguous. This CDR3 comprises 12 residues. V gave up 6 bases and J gave up 5 bases, with 10 bases separating them. CDR1 and CDR2 from the germline V gene are SNHLY and FYNNEI. CDR3 region: CASSAGNYGYTF. As DNA, the CDR3 is TGTGCCAGCAGCGCCGGTAATTATGGCTACACCTTC.

V is TRBV6-4 and J is TRBJ2-1; 12 bases are a match to TRBD2. Germline-derived CDR1 and CDR2 are MRHNA and SNTAGT. The ends lost 2 bases at V and 6 bases at J; junction bases unmatched: 2. CDR3 length equals 15 residues. The CDR3 bases are TGTGCCAGCAGTGACACTAGCGGGGGGAGCAATGAGCAGTTCTTC. Protein sequence: CASSDTSGGSNEQFF.

The rearrangement links TRBV7-3 to TRBJ2-3; D is undetermined. CDR1 is SGHTA, CDR2 FQGTGA, per germline. The length of the CDR3 is 13 residues. V gave up 4 bases and J gave up 5 bases, with 10 bases separating them. Here the CDR3 reads CASSSQLGDTQYF. In DNA form, the CDR3 reads TGTGCCAGCAGCTCACAGCTGGGAGATACGCAGTATTTT.

This clone showed up just once. The chain has TRBV5-1 and TRBJ1-4, with a possible D match to TRBD1 (6 bases). Trimming removed 3 bases at V and 8 bases at J, with 11 bases between. The CDR3 covers 13 residues. The germline V gene encodes CDR1 SGHRS and CDR2 YFSETQ. This CDR3 reads CASSSGQWEKLFF. The CDR3 DNA sequence: TGCGCCAGCAGCTCCGGACAGTGGGAAAAACTGTTTTTT.

The V call is TRBV30, the J call TRBJ2-3; no reliable D call. The ends were cut back, 2 bases at V and 5 bases at J, with 8 bases in the middle. The CDR3 length is 12 residues. Germline V CDR1 and CDR2: GTSNPN, SVGIG (reference sequence). CDR3 bases: TGTGCCTGGAGTAAAGCTGGAGATACGCAGTATTTT. Translated, it gives CAWSKAGDTQYF. Based on the CDR3 plus reference TRBV30 and TRBJ2-3, the full variable domain is SQTIHQWPATLVQPVGSPLSLECTVEGTSNPNLYWYRQAAGRGLQLLFYSVGIGQISSEVPQNLSASRPQDRQFILSSKKLLLSDSGFYLCAWSKAGDTQYFGPGTRLTVL.